The 23 T cell receptor beta chains given below trace back to one sample, sequenced in a study of T cell responses to AZD1222 COVID-19 vaccine. Sequencing used immunoSEQ multiplex PCR; TCRdb keeps in-frame clones, though not all of them. The sample lists 95,000 to 150,000 clones, approximately 86% seen once, with roughly 6.2% in the top ten. Sequenced material: peripheral blood, taken on day 0 of AZD1222 vaccination. These receptors were collected from an adult in good health.

This chain connects TRBV19 to TRBJ2-3, with D possibly TRBD1 on 5 matching bases. Trimming removed 5 bases at V and 5 bases at J, with 17 bases between. This CDR3 has 15 residues. Germline V gene sequence: CDR1 LNHDA, CDR2 SQIVND (reference sequence). CDR3 sequence reads: CASSFNGAIVDTQYF. The CDR3 coding sequence is TGTGCCAGTAGTTTCAATGGGGCAATCGTAGATACGCAGTATTTT.

The rearrangement joins TRBV7-2 to TRBJ2-5; the D is unclear. Between the trimmed V and J ends, which lost 5 bases and 2 bases, there was a span of 12 bases. From germline, CDR1 is SGHTA and CDR2 FQGNSA. The CDR3 is 14 amino acids. The DNA for the CDR3 is TGTGCCAGCAGCCCCTTGGGATCTCAAGAGACCCAGTACTTC. It yields the protein CASSPLGSQETQYF.

This chain connects TRBV11-3 to TRBJ2-7, with D maybe TRBD1 (6 bases). Per germline, CDR1 SGHNT and CDR2 YENEEA. The CDR3 is 14 amino acids. V lost 0 bases and J 4 bases, leaving 10 bases between the germline ends. CDR3 sequence reads: CASSLDSGQYEQYF. CDR3 sequence (DNA): TGTGCCAGCAGCTTAGATTCGGGACAATACGAGCAGTACTTC.

V and J are TRBV19 and TRBJ2-5; 9 bases align to TRBD2. J gave up 4 bases and V 1 base, and 4 bases lay outside the gene matches. This CDR3 has 15 residues. Germline assignment: CDR1 LNHDA and CDR2 SQIVND (reference sequence). The CDR3 region has the DNA TGTGCCAGTAGTATAGGGCTAGCGGGGAGAGAGACCCAGTACTTC. The encoded protein is CASSIGLAGRETQYF.

The genes are TRBV29-1 and TRBJ1-1; D may be TRBD1 (5 bases). The V end was cut by 7 bases, the J end by 0 bases, with 15 bases between. The CDR3 is made up of 14 amino acids. In germline, CDR1 is SQVTM, CDR2 ANQGSEA. This chain's CDR3 is CSAVRQTLNTEAFF. The CDR3 bases are TGCAGCGCCGTCCGACAGACACTGAACACTGAAGCTTTCTTT.

The rearrangement uses TRBV29-1 and TRBJ2-5; D is undetermined. The germline gives CDR1 SQVTM, CDR2 ANQGSEA. This CDR3 comprises 13 residues. The V and J ends lost 1 base and 7 bases respectively, with 13 bases between them. The CDR3 region is CSVEVLRTGTQYF. The CDR3 DNA sequence: TGCAGCGTTGAAGTTCTCAGGACCGGGACCCAGTACTTC.

This clone is a singleton in its sample. The J gene is TRBJ1-3, the V gene TRBV29-1, with 7 bases identical to TRBD1. This CDR3 spans 15 amino acids. Germline assignment: CDR1 SQVTM and CDR2 ANQGSEA. Trimming took 5 bases from V and 0 from J; bases not matched to a gene: 7. CDR3 region: CSVSTAGGSGNTIYF. CDR3 in DNA: TGCAGCGTTTCCACGGCAGGGGGCTCTGGAAACACCATATATTTT.

The chain employs TRBV5-4 and TRBJ1-1, with a weak D call TRBD1 (6 bases). The V gene lost 4 bases and the J gene lost 11 bases, with 18 bases spanning the gap. Germline V gives CDR1 SGHNT, CDR2 YYREEE (reference sequence). There are 13 residues in the CDR3. CDR3 protein: CASSLSLQGGAFF. CDR3 in DNA: TGTGCCAGCAGCCTAAGTTTACAGGGTGGCGCTTTCTTT.

This chain uses TRBV3-1 (or the pseudogene TRBV3-2) with TRBJ1-2, with 9 bases lining up with TRBD1. CDR1 is LGHDT and CDR2 is YNNKEL in the germline V gene (reference sequence). This CDR3 has 17 residues. V was pared by 3 bases and J by 6 bases, with 14 bases of the junction left unmatched. The CDR3 loop is CASSHGRDRVLLDGYTF. CDR3 DNA sequence: TGTGCCAGCAGCCATGGCCGGGACAGGGTTCTCCTGGATGGCTACACCTTC.

This sequence joins TRBV10-3 and TRBJ1-1; the D gene is possibly TRBD1 (5 bases). Trimming removed 0 bases from V and 10 bases from J, with 12 bases in between. The length of the CDR3 is 13 residues. Germline V gives CDR1 ENHRY, CDR2 SYGVKD. This CDR3 is CAISESIGGLAFF. Written as DNA, the CDR3 is TGTGCCATCAGTGAGTCAATTGGGGGGTTAGCTTTCTTT.

This clone was observed a few times. The V gene is TRBV7-8, the J gene TRBJ1-6; weak D call: TRBD1 (6 bases). The V gene lost 8 bases and the J gene lost 9 bases, with 14 bases spanning the gap. This CDR3 spans 13 amino acids. Germline loops: CDR1 SGHVS, CDR2 FQNEAQ. CDR3 region: CASRDTYGSPLHF. CDR3 coding DNA: TGTGCCAGCCGGGACACCTATGGTTCACCCCTCCACTTT.

The chain uses TRBV13 and TRBJ2-3; D gene uncertain. Germline loops: CDR1 PRHDT, CDR2 FYEKMQ (reference sequence). The length of the CDR3 is 13 residues. Trimming cost V 5 bases and J 2 bases, with 8 bases left between them. CDR3 sequence (DNA): TGTGCCAGCAGCAGGCACGACACAGATACGCAGTATTTT. It is translated as CASSRHDTDTQYF.

The chain links TRBV19 to TRBJ1-2; D might be TRBD1 (5 bases). V was pared by 9 bases and J by 3 bases, with 20 bases between. In germline, CDR1 is LNHDA, CDR2 SQIVND (reference sequence). This CDR3 region has 15 residues. CDR3 loop: CASSPDRRAYYGYTF. The CDR3 bases are TGTGCCAGCAGCCCCGACAGAAGGGCTTACTATGGCTACACCTTC. Full variable domain (outside the CDR3, taken from reference TRBV19 and TRBJ1-2): DGGITQSPKYLFRKEGQNVTLSCEQNLNHDAMYWYRQDPGQGLRLIYYSQIVNDFQKGDIAEGYSVSREKKESFPLTVTSAQKNPTAFYLCASSPDRRAYYGYTFGSGTRLTVV.

The rearrangement uses TRBV5-1 and TRBJ1-2; TRBD1 is a possible D gene (6 bases). With 0 bases removed from V and 0 bases from J, the gap between germline ends came to 9 bases. Germline assignment: CDR1 SGHRS and CDR2 YFSETQ. The CDR3 runs to 15 residues. The CDR3 DNA follows: TGCGCCAGCAGCTTGGCGGGGGCAGCTAACTATGGCTACACCTTC. Amino acid sequence: CASSLAGAANYGYTF.

The J gene is TRBJ2-7, the V gene TRBV21-1; whether TRBD1, the table's D call, matches the DNA was not checked. TRBV21-1 is deemed a pseudogene. This CDR3 is 15 amino acids long. As DNA, the CDR3 is TGTGCCAGCACGCGGGGGACAGGGTCCTCCTACGAGCAGTACTTC. Translating gives CASTRGTGSSYEQYF.

This clone showed up just a few times. This rearrangement joins TRBV30 to TRBJ1-5, with 9 bases aligning to TRBD1. The V and J ends lost 2 bases and 2 bases, in that order; junction bases with no gene match: 1. The CDR3 totals 14 residues. Germline CDR1 reads GTSNPN; CDR2 reads SVGIG (reference sequence). Here the CDR3 reads CAWSRDRGNQPQHF. In DNA, the CDR3 is TGTGCCTGGAGTCGGGACAGGGGCAATCAGCCCCAGCATTTT.

This chain links TRBV5-4 with TRBJ1-6; D is ambiguous. Germline CDR1 and CDR2: SGHNT and YYREEE (reference sequence). The CDR3 is 16 residues long. The V gene lost 0 bases and the J gene lost 6 bases, with 13 bases spanning the gap. The CDR3 protein is CASSLAGRVFNSPLHF. The CDR3 nucleotides read TGTGCCAGCAGCTTGGCCGGTAGGGTTTTTAATTCACCCCTCCACTTT.

The gene calls are TRBV19 and TRBJ1-1, with D uncertain. Trimming removed 1 base from V and 11 bases from J, with 17 bases in between. The germline V gene has CDR1 LNHDA and CDR2 SQIVND (reference sequence). CDR3 length: 14 residues. For the CDR3, the DNA is TGTGCCAGTAGTATAGGTACGGGCGGAGTGGTTGCTTTCTTT. The encoded protein is CASSIGTGGVVAFF.

This clone was observed once. The chain recombines TRBV6-1 with TRBJ2-7, with no clear D. Germline CDR1 MNHNS, CDR2 SASEGT. Trimming took off 2 bases at V and 0 bases at J, with 8 bases between the two ends. The CDR3 has 14 residues. CDR3 sequence: CASSEPASSYEQYF. The CDR3 bases are TGTGCCAGCAGTGAACCGGCGTCCTCCTACGAGCAGTACTTC.

This sequence joins TRBV29-1 and TRBJ1-2, with a possible D match to TRBD1 (6 bases). The CDR3 runs 14 residues. Germline V lookup: CDR1 SQVTM, CDR2 ANQGSEA. Trimming removed 3 bases at V and 5 bases at J, with 16 bases between. In nucleotides, the CDR3 is TGCAGCGTTGAGTCAGGGTGGAGGGGGTATGGCTACACCTTC. Its translation is CSVESGWRGYGYTF.

Note on this clone: One end of the junction is discordant with germline, which a read error may explain. This rearrangement joins TRBV28 to TRBJ1-5, with D uncertain. Germline CDR1 is MDHEN and CDR2 is SYDVKM. CDR3 size: 18 residues. Here the CDR3 reads CASARELGSGVSHQPQHF. CDR3 in DNA: TGTGCCAGCGCACGAGAACTTGGATCCGGTGTTAGCCATCAGCCCCAGCATTTT.

This chain links TRBV29-1 with TRBJ1-1; 9 positions match TRBD1. CDR3 size: 14 residues. Trimming cost V 2 bases and J 4 bases; bases outside gene matches: 5. The germline V gene encodes CDR1 SQVTM and CDR2 ANQGSEA. The CDR3 bases are TGCAGCGTTGAATCGGGACAGGGAACCACTGAAGCTTTCTTT. As protein: CSVESGQGTTEAFF. The full variable domain, with the rest looked up from reference TRBV29-1 and TRBJ1-1, is SAVISQKPSRDICQRGTSLTIQCQVDSQVTMMFWYRQQPGQSLTLIATANQGSEATYESGFVIDKFPISRPNLTFSTLTVSNMSPEDSSIYLCSVESGQGTTEAFFGQGTRLTVV.

The chain employs TRBV28 and TRBJ1-2; a possible D gene is TRBD1 (5 bases). Trimming cost V 7 bases and J 8 bases, with 20 bases left between them. Per germline, CDR1 MDHEN and CDR2 SYDVKM. The CDR3 runs 14 residues. The DNA for the CDR3 is TGTGCCAGCACCCTGGGGGGACCGATGAGGGGCTACACCTTC. It yields the protein CASTLGGPMRGYTF.